A single TCR beta chain is shown here with its context. The CDR3 end is not reached by the read, which stops 3 residues before it; the germline J gene fills it in. The germline CDR1 and CDR2 sequences are SGHTA and FQGTGA. Trimming took 6 bases from V and 0 from J, leaving 12 bases between them. The CDR3 runs to 15 residues. The data belong to a study of T cells in women clearing cervical HPV infection. Repertoires were generated with immunoSEQ multiplex PCR, while TCRdb's copy carries only in-frame clones and drops some. The data include tens of thousands of clones; the top ten clones carry under 8%.

This sequence joins TRBV7-3 and TRBJ2-1, with D unresolved. The sequence derives from a woman aged 18-69 years with a cervical HPV16 infection that either progressed to CIN3+ or cleared (not recorded which). The sequenced sample was blood buffy coat. The DNA read from the CDR3 is TGTGCCAGCAGTCAGAGGCCTAGCTCCTACAATGAG. It yields the protein CASSQRPSSYNE. The complete CDR3 protein is CASSQRPSSYNEQFF.